Below, 28 T cell receptor beta chains from the same sample are listed, as sequenced in a study of cytomegalovirus exposure and HLA in healthy donors. This PCR relied on a set of 60 Vbeta primers and 13 Jbeta primers. TCRdb's copy holds only in-frame clones and misses some; the assay was immunoSEQ multiplex PCR. This table holds fewer than 200,000 clones, under 80% found once. Sequenced: PBMCs. Receptors originate from a human donor in good health.

CDR3: CASSFEGAVTEAFF. CDR3 coding DNA: TGCGCCAGCAGCTTTGAGGGGGCGGTCACTGAAGCTTTCTTT. The chain uses TRBV5-1 and TRBJ1-1, with 7 nucleotides matching TRBD1. Unmatched junction bases numbered 5, after V lost 2 bases and J lost 4 bases. CDR3 length: 14 residues. The germline gives CDR1 SGHRS, CDR2 YFSETQ.

The rearrangement joins TRBV6-1 to TRBJ2-7; 10 bases line up with TRBD2. Trimming cost V 5 bases and J 1 base; bases outside gene matches: 5. The germline V gene has CDR1 MNHNS and CDR2 SASEGT. The CDR3 is made up of 15 amino acids. DNA for the CDR3: TGTGCCAGCAGTCCGGGACTAGCGAGATCCTACGAGCAGTACTTC. This encodes CASSPGLARSYEQYF.

The CDR3 coding sequence is TGTGCCAGCAGCCGCGTACCCACTGAAGCTTTCTTT. Translation gives CASSRVPTEAFF. This chain links TRBV6-5 with TRBJ1-1; D remains ambiguous. Per germline, CDR1 MNHEY and CDR2 SVGAGI. V lost 6 bases and J 4 bases, leaving 9 bases between the germline ends. This CDR3 region has 12 residues.

This clone came up a few times. This chain uses TRBV11-2 with TRBJ1-3; D gene uncertain. V lost 0 bases and J lost 3, with 6 bases in between. CDR3 length: 14 residues. CDR1 and CDR2 (germline): SGHAT, FQNNGV. In DNA, the CDR3 is TGTGCCAGCAGCTTAGAACGGGTTGGAAACACCATATATTTT. Translating gives CASSLERVGNTIYF. Full variable domain (remainder filled in from reference TRBV11-2 and TRBJ1-3): EAGVAQSPRYKIIEKRQSVAFWCNPISGHATLYWYQQILGQGPKLLIQFQNNGVVDDSQLPKDRFSAERLKGVDSTLKIQPAKLEDSAVYLCASSLERVGNTIYFGEGSWLTVV.

This clone was picked up a small number of times. The chain joins TRBV9 to TRBJ2-1, with D perhaps matching TRBD2 (6 bases). Trimming removed 4 bases from V and 3 bases from J, with 11 bases in between. The CDR3 runs to 14 residues. CDR1 is SGDLS and CDR2 is YYNGEE in the germline V gene. The CDR3 here is CASSLEGYYNEQFF. Written as DNA, the CDR3 is TGTGCCAGCAGCTTGGAGGGCTACTACAATGAGCAGTTCTTC.

The chain carries TRBV6-5 and TRBJ2-7; 10 bases fit TRBD1. The ends lost 5 bases at V and 0 bases at J; junction bases unmatched: 4. CDR3 length equals 15 residues. The germline V gene encodes CDR1 MNHEY and CDR2 SVGAGI. CDR3 DNA: TGTGCCAGCAGTCTCGGGACAGGGGCCTCCTACGAGCAGTACTTC. Protein product: CASSLGTGASYEQYF.

V is TRBV14 and J is TRBJ2-5; a weak D match, TRBD2 (6 bases). Germline CDR1 and CDR2: SGHDN and FVKESK. V was pared by 0 bases and J by 5 bases, with 10 bases between. CDR3 length equals 14 residues. CDR3 bases: TGTGCCAGCAGCCAAGATCGCAGCGGGGAGACCCAGTACTTC. Encoded protein: CASSQDRSGETQYF.

The chain combines TRBV15 with TRBJ1-4, with 9 bases fitting TRBD1. CDR1 and CDR2 (germline): LNHNV, YYDKDF (reference sequence). V shed 4 bases and J 8 bases; nucleotides not matched to a gene: 8. The CDR3 has 15 amino acids. CDR3 DNA: TGTGCCACCAGCAACCCCGGGACAGGGCACGAAAAACTGTTTTTT. Translation gives CATSNPGTGHEKLFF.

The rearrangement links TRBV5-1 to TRBJ2-5; 7 bases match TRBD2. Germline V CDR1 and CDR2: SGHRS, YFSETQ. The CDR3 spans 15 residues. After removal of 0 bases from V and 1 base from J, the junction contained 3 bases not matched to a gene. The DNA of the CDR3 is TGCGCCAGCAGCTTGGAGGTAGCGGGCCAAGAGACCCAGTACTTC. It specifies CASSLEVAGQETQYF.

The genes are TRBV5-1 and TRBJ1-2; 11 nucleotides agree with TRBD1. Germline V gene lookup returns CDR1 SGHRS and CDR2 YFSETQ. There are 16 residues in the CDR3. The J segment lost 1 base and the V segment lost 6 bases, leaving 8 bases of the junction unmatched. CDR3 protein: CASTTGQGGNNYGYTF. The CDR3 coding sequence is TGCGCCAGCACCACGGGACAGGGGGGAAATAACTATGGCTACACCTTC.

The V and J genes are TRBV19 and TRBJ2-7, with TRBD2 matching over 12 bases. CDR1 is LNHDA, CDR2 SQIVND, per germline (reference sequence). The J segment lost 2 bases and the V segment lost 4 bases, leaving 6 bases of the junction unmatched. The CDR3 spans 16 residues. DNA of the CDR3: TGTGCCAGTAGTAGGTCTAGCGGGGGGGAGACCTACGAGCAGTACTTC. Translating gives CASSRSSGGETYEQYF.

The V and J genes are TRBV27 and TRBJ2-3, with TRBD1 identical over 7 bases. The CDR3 sequence is 16 residues long. The germline V gene has CDR1 MNHEY and CDR2 SMNVEV (reference sequence). After removal of 3 bases from V and 2 bases from J, the junction contained 8 bases not matched to a gene. The CDR3 here is CASSLTGTVYTDTQYF. DNA for the CDR3: TGTGCCAGCAGTTTGACCGGGACAGTATACACAGATACGCAGTATTTT.

CDR3 in amino acids: CAWRRGRLNTEAFF. The CDR3, as DNA: TGTGCCTGGAGAAGGGGCCGCTTGAACACTGAAGCTTTCTTT. The chain is built from TRBV30 and TRBJ1-1, with D perhaps TRBD1 (5 bases). The CDR3 totals 14 residues. In germline, CDR1 is GTSNPN, CDR2 SVGIG (reference sequence). V was cut by 3 bases and J by 0 bases, with 11 bases left in between. Using reference TRBV30 and TRBJ1-1 for the parts outside the CDR3, the full variable domain is SQTIHQWPATLVQPVGSPLSLECTVEGTSNPNLYWYRQAAGRGLQLLFYSVGIGQISSEVPQNLSASRPQDRQFILSSKKLLLSDSGFYLCAWRRGRLNTEAFFGQGTRLTVV.

In regard to this clone: The junction shows a germline mismatch at one end, possibly a read error. The chain combines TRBV7-9 with TRBJ2-7; 9 nucleotides agree with TRBD2. The CDR3 loop spans 14 amino acids. In germline, CDR1 is SEHNR, CDR2 FQNEAQ (reference sequence). Here the CDR3 DNA reads TGTGCCAGCAGTCCCGGGACTAGCTCCCACGAGCAGTACTTC. As protein: CASSPGTSSHEQYF.

The chain uses TRBV6-5 and TRBJ1-4; 9 bases line up with TRBD1. Germline CDR1 and CDR2: MNHEY and SVGAGI. Unmatched junction bases numbered 7, after V lost 6 bases and J lost 5 bases. The CDR3 sequence is 15 residues long. CDR3 nucleotide sequence: TGTGCCAGCAGGGGAACCGGGACAGGGAATGAAAAACTGTTTTTT. Its protein is CASRGTGTGNEKLFF.

This rearrangement joins TRBV7-2 to TRBJ1-2; possible D gene TRBD1, 5 bases. Germline assignment: CDR1 SGHTA and CDR2 FQGNSA. V dropped 5 bases and J dropped 8 bases, with 21 bases sitting between them. This CDR3 spans 15 amino acids. The chain's CDR3 is CASSLLTDSVEGYTF. As DNA, the CDR3 is TGTGCCAGCAGCCTTCTAACTGACAGTGTCGAGGGCTACACCTTC.

The J gene is TRBJ1-2, the V gene TRBV6-5, with a tentative D call TRBD1 (6 bases). Germline-derived CDR1 and CDR2 are MNHEY and SVGAGI. The V gene lost 4 bases and the J gene lost 1 base, with 16 bases spanning the gap. The CDR3 sequence is 16 residues long. This chain's CDR3 is CASSSLGGRGNYGYTF. The CDR3 DNA sequence: TGTGCCAGCAGTTCCCTCGGTGGCAGGGGTAACTATGGCTACACCTTC.

This clone showed up just once. The V and J genes are TRBV5-1 and TRBJ1-1; possible D gene TRBD1, 6 bases. The CDR3 totals 15 residues. Trimming removed 3 bases from V and 5 bases from J, with 17 bases in between. Germline lookup yields CDR1 SGHRS and CDR2 YFSETQ. CDR3 DNA sequence: TGCGCCAGCAGCTACGCCAAGGGGGGGGGAACTGAAGCTTTCTTT. It translates to CASSYAKGGGTEAFF.

In this sample, this clone turned up once. The J gene is TRBJ1-2, the V gene TRBV7-2; no clear D. With 0 bases removed from V and 0 bases from J, the gap between germline ends came to 11 bases. This CDR3 comprises 16 residues. Looked up from germline, CDR1 is SGHTA and CDR2 is FQGNSA. CDR3 coding DNA: TGTGCCAGCAGCTTAGCGCTGGGCAGCCCTAACTATGGCTACACCTTC. As protein: CASSLALGSPNYGYTF.

The rearrangement uses TRBV18 and TRBJ1-2; the D gene is possibly TRBD1 (6 bases). V dropped 5 bases and J dropped 4 bases, with 17 bases sitting between them. Germline V gives CDR1 KGHSH, CDR2 LQKENI. The CDR3 sequence is 15 residues long. The CDR3 bases are TGTGCCAGCTCAGTCCAGGGGCGCTACAGCTATGGCTACACCTTC. Its translation: CASSVQGRYSYGYTF.

The rearrangement links TRBV6-5 to TRBJ2-7; 12 bases fit TRBD1. Germline CDR1 MNHEY, CDR2 SVGAGI. CDR3 length: 15 residues. The V and J ends lost 6 bases and 3 bases, in that order; junction bases with no gene match: 6. CDR3 sequence (DNA): TGTGCCAGCAGCGCAGGGACAGGGGGCGTCTACGAGCAGTACTTC. Protein product: CASSAGTGGVYEQYF.

This chain uses TRBV7-8 with TRBJ1-3, with D possibly TRBD1 on 6 matching bases. The ends were cut back, 1 base at V and 2 bases at J, with 12 bases in the middle. Germline-derived CDR1 and CDR2 are SGHVS and FQNEAQ. The CDR3 is 16 amino acids. The CDR3 coding sequence is TGTGCCAGCAGCTTAGGGCAGGGGCGGACTGGAAACACCATATATTTT. Translation: CASSLGQGRTGNTIYF.

The CDR3 sequence: CASSPRHGQGGGYTF. In DNA form, the CDR3 reads TGTGCCAGCAGTCCACGACACGGACAGGGAGGTGGCTACACCTTC. The gene calls are TRBV6-1 and TRBJ1-2; 8 bases map to TRBD1. Germline V gene lookup returns CDR1 MNHNS and CDR2 SASEGT. The ends lost 5 bases at V and 7 bases at J; junction bases unmatched: 12. The CDR3 runs to 15 residues.

This clone was detected a few times. The rearrangement joins TRBV7-2 to TRBJ2-2; TRBD2 matches at 12 bases. The CDR3 runs to 15 residues. Germline trimming cut 4 bases from V and 5 bases from J; bases unmatched to any gene: 2. CDR1 SGHTA and CDR2 FQGNSA come from the germline V gene. Here the CDR3 reads CASSSGLAGTGELFF. CDR3 DNA: TGTGCCAGCAGCTCAGGACTAGCGGGGACCGGGGAGCTGTTTTTT.

This clone occurred once. V is TRBV19 and J is TRBJ2-1; 8 nucleotides agree with TRBD2. V was clipped by 6 bases and J by 5 bases; unmatched bases: 6. The CDR3 covers 14 residues. Per the germline V gene, CDR1 is LNHDA and CDR2 is SQIVND (reference sequence). This CDR3 reads CASSNRGGHNEQFF. The CDR3 coding sequence is TGTGCCAGTAGCAATCGGGGGGGACACAATGAGCAGTTCTTC.

This sequence joins TRBV7-2 and TRBJ1-3, with 10 nucleotides matching TRBD1. Germline V gives CDR1 SGHTA, CDR2 FQGNSA. With 1 base clipped from V and 2 bases from J, the junction kept 5 bases outside the gene matches. The CDR3 has 17 amino acids. The CDR3 spells CASSLGTGGPTGNTIYF. CDR3 nucleotides: TGTGCCAGCAGCTTAGGGACAGGGGGGCCAACTGGAAACACCATATATTTT.

V is TRBV14 and J is TRBJ1-6; 7 bases are a match to TRBD1. V shed 0 bases and J 10 bases; nucleotides not matched to a gene: 3. Germline CDR1 is SGHDN and CDR2 is FVKESK. CDR3 length: 14 amino acids. CDR3 sequence (DNA): TGTGCCAGCAGCCAAGATAGGGGGCGGTCACCCCTCCACTTT. Protein: CASSQDRGRSPLHF.

J is TRBJ1-2 and V is TRBV7-2; 9 nucleotides agree with TRBD1. Looked up from germline, CDR1 is SGHTA and CDR2 is FQGNSA. With V trimmed by 4 bases and J by 2 bases, 5 bases remained unmatched. CDR3 length: 15 amino acids. The CDR3 here is CASSSGQGENYGYTF. The CDR3 nucleotides are TGTGCCAGCAGCTCGGGACAGGGAGAAAACTATGGCTACACCTTC.